This is a list of T cell receptor beta chains from one sample in a study of blood T cells in healthy people across ages. In TCRdb, the 5' RACE reads were re-called with MiXCR into one record per CDR3 protein. The sample carries over 1.5 million distinct CDR3 sequences, just under 50% recorded once. Sample: blood. These receptors were obtained from a woman aged 40 to 50 in good health. Each CDR3 is given with its conserved first and last residue. A D gene is named only where the DNA matches it firmly. Clone size appears in some rows only: once, few, many, or a class for an expanded clone.

clone_size | j_call | v_call | d_call | cdr3_nt | cdr3_aa
many | TRBJ2-7 | TRBV25-1 | . | TGTGCCAGCAGTGAGGCCTACGAGCAGTACTTC | CASSEAYEQYF
few | TRBJ2-5 | TRBV6-6 | TRBD2 | TGTGCCAGCAGTTACACGGGGGGGATAGAGACCCAGTACTTC | CASSYTGGIETQYF
. | TRBJ1-5 | TRBV27 | TRBD1 | TGTGCCAGCAGTTTATCGGGGACAGGGAGCGGCAATCAGCCCCAGCATTTT | CASSLSGTGSGNQPQHF
few | TRBJ2-5 | TRBV20-1 | . | TGCAGTGCTCATAAGCGGAACCAAGAGACCCAGTACTTC | CSAHKRNQETQYF
. | TRBJ2-5 | TRBV6-5 | . | TGTGCCAGCAGTATATCGGGGACGGGGGAGACCCAGTACTTC | CASSISGTGETQYF
. | TRBJ2-5 | TRBV29-1 | . | TGCAGCGTTTTGGGGGACCAAGAGACCCAGTACTTC | CSVLGDQETQYF
. | TRBJ2-3 | TRBV27 | TRBD2 | TGTGCCAGCAGTCCTTGGACTAGCGGGGATAGCACAGATACGCGGTATTTT | CASSPWTSGDSTDTRYF
few | TRBJ2-4 | TRBV29-1 | . | TGCAGCGGTGAGAGGGTAAACATTCAGTACTTC | CSGERVNIQYF
. | TRBJ1-2 | TRBV7-2 | . | TGTGCCAGCAGCTACCGGGACCGCCTTGGCTACACCTTC | CASSYRDRLGYTF
few | TRBJ2-5 | TRBV20-1 | . | TGCAGTGCTAGAAGAGGTAACCAAGAGACCCAGTACTTC | CSARRGNQETQYF
. | TRBJ2-7 | TRBV6-6 | . | TGTGCCAGCAGTGCCCACCGAGCATTTACCTACGAGCAGTACTTC | CASSAHRAFTYEQYF
few | TRBJ2-5 | TRBV5-1 | TRBD1 | TGCGCCAGCAGCATCCCGACAGGGCCGCAGACCCAGTACTTC | CASSIPTGPQTQYF
once | TRBJ2-3 | TRBV28 | TRBD2 | TGTGCCAGCAGGTTAAGCGGGGGTGGAGCAGATACGCAGTATTTT | CASRLSGGGADTQYF
. | TRBJ2-1 | TRBV4-3 | . | TGCGCCAGCAGCCTGAATGGCCGTGGGTCCTACAATGAGCAGTTCTTC | CASSLNGRGSYNEQFF
. | TRBJ1-2 | TRBV7-2 | . | TGTGCCAGCAGCTTCACCGGCAGGGACTATGGCTACACCTTC | CASSFTGRDYGYTF
few | TRBJ1-2 | TRBV7-9 | . | TGTGCCAGCAGCTCCCTGCAGGGGTTAAGCTATGGCTACACCTTC | CASSSLQGLSYGYTF
. | TRBJ2-7 | TRBV28 | . | TGTGCCAGCAACGGCCCGGGCCTCAGCTCCTACGAGCAGTACTTC | CASNGPGLSSYEQYF
. | TRBJ2-7 | TRBV6-2/TRBV6-3 | TRBD2 | TGTGCCAGCAGCTCCCATAGCGGGGGGTCCTCCTACGAGCAGTACTTC | CASSSHSGGSSYEQYF